A selection of T cell receptor beta chains follows, all from one sample in a study of T cells in Graves' hyperthyroidism and ophthalmopathy. TCRdb reanalysed the multiplex PCR reads using MiXCR and keeps one entry per CDR3 protein. The data contain some 690,000 distinct CDR3 sequences, approximately 15% of them singletons. Sequencing used blood. The receptor source for this set is a man aged 50 to 59 with Graves' hyperthyroidism. Each CDR3 is given with its conserved first and last residue. Each record gives: J gene, V gene, CDR3 length, CDR3 protein.

>TRBJ2-5|TRBV11-2|13
CASSRGAGETQYF
>TRBJ2-1|TRBV18|13
CASSSGTSDEQFF
>TRBJ2-1|TRBV12-3/TRBV12-4|14
CASSGDTALNEQFF
>TRBJ1-4|TRBV10-2|15
CASSGQGAANEKLFF
>TRBJ2-7|TRBV20-1|16
CSARDGGLAGVYEQYF
>TRBJ1-3|TRBV18|14
CASSPRTEGNTIYF
>TRBJ2-5|TRBV28|14
CASSLSGSKGLEYF
>TRBJ1-3|TRBV20-1|14
CSASPVTSGNTIYF
>TRBJ2-7|TRBV12-3/TRBV12-4|14
CASSLSRESYEQYF
>TRBJ2-7|TRBV29-1|13
CSVEGGRLTGQYF
>TRBJ2-7|TRBV7-8|14
CASSTHNYSYEQYF
>TRBJ2-7|TRBV6-2/TRBV6-3|16
CASSYSDRDRVYEQYF
>TRBJ2-3|TRBV9|13
CASSVADSDTQYF
>TRBJ2-6|TRBV19|17
CASSKGGGKSGANVLTF
>TRBJ2-7|TRBV5-5|13
CASSLGDLGEQYF
>TRBJ1-4|TRBV12-3/TRBV12-4|14
CASSLGIGGEKLFF
>TRBJ2-1|TRBV5-1|15
CASSSTGEGYNEQFF
>TRBJ1-1|TRBV28|12
CASRGTGYKAFF
>TRBJ2-5|TRBV9|12
CASSGDQETQYF
>TRBJ2-5|TRBV11-2|15
CASSAIKTGTETQYF
>TRBJ2-1|TRBV12-3/TRBV12-4|19
CASSFLRTGTSGSYNEQFF
>TRBJ2-2|TRBV12-3/TRBV12-4|13
CASSDRGAGELFF
>TRBJ2-7|TRBV12-3/TRBV12-4|14
CASSPGQGQYEQYF
>TRBJ1-1|TRBV11-2|17
CASSLGHSRTKDTEAFF
>TRBJ2-3|TRBV28|15
CASSPGLAGGDTQYF
>TRBJ2-7|TRBV5-1|14
CASSLLAGPYEQYF
>TRBJ1-2|TRBV5-1|14
CATSEGGQSYGYTF
>TRBJ1-2|TRBV3-1|14
CASSQMGRNYGYTF
>TRBJ2-3|TRBV5-1|17
CASSLRTGAFSTDTQYF
>TRBJ1-1|TRBV5-1|14
CASSLSIEVPEAFF
>TRBJ2-2|TRBV6-1|15
CASSPLVGGGGELFF
>TRBJ1-1|TRBV6-2/TRBV6-3|14
CASSAEWGYTEAFF
>TRBJ2-3|TRBV7-3|19
CASSLIGLAAITFTDTQYF